This is a list of T cell receptor beta chains from one sample in a study of blood T cell repertoires in COVID-19. Sequencing used immunoSEQ multiplex PCR; TCRdb keeps in-frame clones, though not all of them. This sample has over 85,000 clones, with around nine tenths found just once. Sequencing used peripheral blood. The receptors were sampled from a man aged 55-75 years with acute or convalescent COVID-19. Both conserved end residues are part of each CDR3. The order of the fields is J gene, D gene, clone size, V gene, CDR3 protein, CDR3 DNA. The D gene is left open where the match is weak. Size is omitted from some rows. Given values are once, few, many or a class for expanded clones.

J gene: TRBJ2-1
D gene: .
clone size: .
V gene: TRBV3-1/TRBV3-2
CDR3 protein: CASSHPLYNEQFF
CDR3 DNA: TGTGCCAGCAGCCACCCCCTCTACAATGAGCAGTTCTTC

J gene: TRBJ2-7
D gene: TRBD2
clone size: .
V gene: TRBV7-3
CDR3 protein: CASSHRSTSGRAWEQYF
CDR3 DNA: TGTGCCAGCAGCCACCGTTCGACTAGCGGGAGGGCCTGGGAGCAGTACTTC

J gene: TRBJ2-5
D gene: TRBD2
clone size: .
V gene: TRBV27
CDR3 protein: CASSLRGGRWETQYF
CDR3 DNA: TGTGCCAGCAGTTTACGGGGAGGGCGGTGGGAGACCCAGTACTTC

J gene: TRBJ2-5
D gene: .
clone size: .
V gene: TRBV25-1
CDR3 protein: CASSDTTGHSILETQYF
CDR3 DNA: TGTGCCAGCAGTGATACAACGGGACACTCAATCCTGGAGACCCAGTACTTC

J gene: TRBJ1-5
D gene: .
clone size: .
V gene: TRBV20-1
CDR3 protein: CSASWGRGSNQPQHF
CDR3 DNA: TGCAGTGCTAGTTGGGGTCGAGGGAGCAATCAGCCCCAGCATTTT

J gene: TRBJ2-7
D gene: TRBD1
clone size: .
V gene: TRBV5-4
CDR3 protein: CASSAGQVRYEQYF
CDR3 DNA: TGTGCCAGCAGCGCCGGACAGGTACGCTACGAGCAGTACTTC

J gene: TRBJ1-1
D gene: .
clone size: .
V gene: TRBV11-2
CDR3 protein: CASSLGRNTEAFF
CDR3 DNA: TGTGCCAGCAGCTTAGGCAGAAACACTGAAGCTTTCTTT

J gene: TRBJ2-7
D gene: .
clone size: .
V gene: TRBV4-2
CDR3 protein: CASSHRGAPTYEQYF
CDR3 DNA: TGTGCCAGCAGCCACAGGGGGGCTCCTACCTACGAGCAGTACTTC

J gene: TRBJ1-1
D gene: .
clone size: .
V gene: TRBV21-1
CDR3 protein: CASSKAGTEVNTEAFF
CDR3 DNA: TGTGCCAGCAGCAAAGCCGGGACAGAAGTGAACACTGAAGCTTTCTTT

J gene: TRBJ2-1
D gene: .
clone size: .
V gene: TRBV11-3
CDR3 protein: CASSLDPTSNEQFF
CDR3 DNA: TGTGCCAGCAGCTTAGATCCGACTAGCAATGAGCAGTTCTTC

J gene: TRBJ1-2
D gene: .
clone size: .
V gene: TRBV2
CDR3 protein: CASRTGLTNYGYTF
CDR3 DNA: TGTGCCAGCAGAACAGGGTTAACTAACTATGGCTACACCTTC

J gene: TRBJ2-5
D gene: TRBD1
clone size: .
V gene: TRBV7-3
CDR3 protein: CASSRRTGGLETQYF
CDR3 DNA: TGTGCCAGCAGCCGTAGGACAGGGGGCCTGGAGACCCAGTACTTC

J gene: TRBJ2-7
D gene: TRBD2
clone size: .
V gene: TRBV5-5
CDR3 protein: CASSPRGAGGLYEQYF
CDR3 DNA: TGTGCCAGCAGCCCTCGGGGTGCGGGAGGACTCTACGAGCAGTACTTC

J gene: TRBJ2-7
D gene: .
clone size: .
V gene: TRBV19
CDR3 protein: CASRFRGSYEQYF
CDR3 DNA: TGTGCCAGTAGGTTCCGGGGCTCCTACGAGCAGTACTTC

J gene: TRBJ1-4
D gene: .
clone size: once
V gene: TRBV7-2
CDR3 protein: CASTVVVGANEKLFF
CDR3 DNA: TGTGCCAGCACCGTCGTCGTAGGGGCTAATGAAAAACTGTTTTTT

J gene: TRBJ2-5
D gene: .
clone size: .
V gene: TRBV9
CDR3 protein: CASSVGQGQETQYF
CDR3 DNA: TGTGCCAGCAGCGTAGGGCAGGGACAAGAGACCCAGTACTTC

J gene: TRBJ2-3
D gene: TRBD1
clone size: .
V gene: TRBV6-6
CDR3 protein: CASSYYGTGLTQYF
CDR3 DNA: TGTGCCAGCAGTTACTATGGGACAGGGCTGACGCAGTATTTT

J gene: TRBJ1-1
D gene: .
clone size: .
V gene: TRBV25-1
CDR3 protein: CASSELTGGREAFF
CDR3 DNA: TGTGCCAGCAGTGAATTAACTGGAGGCAGAGAAGCTTTCTTT

J gene: TRBJ1-3
D gene: TRBD1
clone size: .
V gene: TRBV5-4
CDR3 protein: CASSSGQGRNTIYF
CDR3 DNA: TGTGCCAGCAGCTCTGGACAGGGTAGAAACACCATATATTTT

J gene: TRBJ2-2
D gene: TRBD1
clone size: .
V gene: TRBV2
CDR3 protein: CASKGTGGTGELFF
CDR3 DNA: TGTGCCAGCAAGGGCACAGGGGGCACCGGGGAGCTGTTTTTT

J gene: TRBJ2-7
D gene: TRBD1
clone size: few
V gene: TRBV19
CDR3 protein: CASSRQGSLETYEQYF
CDR3 DNA: TGTGCCAGTAGTAGACAGGGCTCCTTAGAGACCTACGAGCAGTACTTC

J gene: TRBJ2-1
D gene: .
clone size: once
V gene: TRBV10-1
CDR3 protein: CASSKRVANEQFF
CDR3 DNA: TGCGCCAGCAGCAAGAGGGTCGCGAATGAGCAGTTCTTC

J gene: TRBJ2-1
D gene: TRBD2
clone size: .
V gene: TRBV5-1
CDR3 protein: CASSSGGGSYNEQFF
CDR3 DNA: TGCGCCAGCAGCTCCGGCGGGGGCTCCTACAATGAGCAGTTCTTC

J gene: TRBJ2-2
D gene: .
clone size: .
V gene: TRBV5-1
CDR3 protein: CASSWSQINTGELFF
CDR3 DNA: TGCGCCAGCAGCTGGAGCCAAATAAACACCGGGGAGCTGTTTTTT

J gene: TRBJ2-1
D gene: .
clone size: .
V gene: TRBV30
CDR3 protein: CAWSEVGAEQFF
CDR3 DNA: TGTGCCTGGAGTGAGGTTGGGGCCGAGCAGTTCTTC

J gene: TRBJ1-2
D gene: .
clone size: .
V gene: TRBV19
CDR3 protein: CATSRAGDLVKNYGYTF
CDR3 DNA: TGTGCCACCTCAAGGGCGGGGGACCTAGTAAAGAACTATGGCTACACCTTC

J gene: TRBJ2-6
D gene: TRBD1
clone size: .
V gene: TRBV18
CDR3 protein: CASSPITGAGANVLTF
CDR3 DNA: TGTGCCAGCTCACCCATAACAGGGGCGGGGGCCAACGTCCTGACTTTC

J gene: TRBJ2-1
D gene: .
clone size: .
V gene: TRBV11-2
CDR3 protein: CASSLVSRYNEQFF
CDR3 DNA: TGTGCCAGCAGCTTAGTGTCTCGCTACAATGAGCAGTTCTTC

J gene: TRBJ1-1
D gene: .
clone size: .
V gene: TRBV6-5
CDR3 protein: CASSPPGGARGAFF
CDR3 DNA: TGTGCCAGCAGTCCCCCCGGGGGGGCGAGGGGAGCTTTCTTT